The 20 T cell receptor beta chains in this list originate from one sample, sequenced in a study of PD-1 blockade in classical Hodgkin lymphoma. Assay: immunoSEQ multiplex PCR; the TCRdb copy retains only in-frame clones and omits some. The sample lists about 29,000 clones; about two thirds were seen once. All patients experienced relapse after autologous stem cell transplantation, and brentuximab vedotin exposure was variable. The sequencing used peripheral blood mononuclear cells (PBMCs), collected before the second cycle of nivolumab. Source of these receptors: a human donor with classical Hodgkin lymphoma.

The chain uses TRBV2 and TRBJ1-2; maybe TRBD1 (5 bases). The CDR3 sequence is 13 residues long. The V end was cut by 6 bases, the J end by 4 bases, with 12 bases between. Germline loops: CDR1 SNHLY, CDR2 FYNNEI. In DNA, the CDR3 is TGTGCCAGCAGCCGTGACAGTCTCTATGGCTACACCTTC. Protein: CASSRDSLYGYTF.

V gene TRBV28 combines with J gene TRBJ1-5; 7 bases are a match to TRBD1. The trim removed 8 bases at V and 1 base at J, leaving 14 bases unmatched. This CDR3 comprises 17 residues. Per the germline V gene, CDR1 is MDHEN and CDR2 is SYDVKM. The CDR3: CASEGGGAGRSNQPQHF. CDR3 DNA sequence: TGTGCCAGCGAAGGAGGGGGCGCGGGGAGGAGCAATCAGCCCCAGCATTTT.

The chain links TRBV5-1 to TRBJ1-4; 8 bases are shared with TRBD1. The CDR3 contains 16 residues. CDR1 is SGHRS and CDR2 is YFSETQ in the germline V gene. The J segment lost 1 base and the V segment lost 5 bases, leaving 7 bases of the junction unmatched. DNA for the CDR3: TGCGCCAGCAGACCAGGACAGGGCGTAACTAATGAAAAACTGTTTTTT. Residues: CASRPGQGVTNEKLFF.

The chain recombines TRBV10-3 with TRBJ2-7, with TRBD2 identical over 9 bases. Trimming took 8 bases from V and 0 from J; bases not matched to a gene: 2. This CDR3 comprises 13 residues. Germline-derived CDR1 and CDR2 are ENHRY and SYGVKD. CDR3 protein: CAIASGDSYEQYF. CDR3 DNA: TGTGCCATCGCTAGCGGGGACTCCTACGAGCAGTACTTC.

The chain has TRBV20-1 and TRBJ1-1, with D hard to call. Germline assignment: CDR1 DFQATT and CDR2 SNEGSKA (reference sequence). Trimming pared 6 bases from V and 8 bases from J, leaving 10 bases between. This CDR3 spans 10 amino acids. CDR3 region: CSAKANEAFF. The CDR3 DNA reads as TGCAGTGCCAAGGCCAACGAAGCTTTCTTT.

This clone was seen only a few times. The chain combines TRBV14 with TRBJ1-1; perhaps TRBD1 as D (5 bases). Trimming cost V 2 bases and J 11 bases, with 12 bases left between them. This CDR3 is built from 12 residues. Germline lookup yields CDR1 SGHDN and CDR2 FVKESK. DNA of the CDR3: TGTGCCAGCAGCCAACGGGACCACACGGCTTTCTTT. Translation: CASSQRDHTAFF.

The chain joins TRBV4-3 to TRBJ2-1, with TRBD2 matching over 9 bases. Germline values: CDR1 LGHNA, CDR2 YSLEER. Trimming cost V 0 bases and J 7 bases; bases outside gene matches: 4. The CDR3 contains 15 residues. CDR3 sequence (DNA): TGCGCCAGCAGCCAAGAAAGAACTAGCGGGAATGAGCAGTTCTTC. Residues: CASSQERTSGNEQFF.

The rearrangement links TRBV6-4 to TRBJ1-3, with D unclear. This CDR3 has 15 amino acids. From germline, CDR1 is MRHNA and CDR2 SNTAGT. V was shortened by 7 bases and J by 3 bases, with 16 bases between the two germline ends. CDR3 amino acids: CASNQILGVGNTIYF. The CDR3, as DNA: TGTGCCAGCAATCAAATCTTGGGTGTTGGAAACACCATATATTTT.

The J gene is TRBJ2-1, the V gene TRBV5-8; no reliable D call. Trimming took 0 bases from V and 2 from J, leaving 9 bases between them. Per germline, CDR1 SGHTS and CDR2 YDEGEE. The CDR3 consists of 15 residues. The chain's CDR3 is CASSLEGNPYNEQFF. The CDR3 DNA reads TGTGCCAGCAGCTTGGAAGGGAACCCCTACAATGAGCAGTTCTTC.

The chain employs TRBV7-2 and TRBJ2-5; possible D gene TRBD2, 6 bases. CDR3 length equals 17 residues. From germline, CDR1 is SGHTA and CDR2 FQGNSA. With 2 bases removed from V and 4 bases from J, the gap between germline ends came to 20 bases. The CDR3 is CASSLNRGSASGETQYF. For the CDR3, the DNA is TGTGCCAGCAGCTTAAATCGGGGGTCCGCGTCTGGAGAGACCCAGTACTTC.

The chain's CDR3 is CASSLFSRTVNTGELFF. The CDR3 nucleotides read TGTGCCAGCAGCTTATTTTCTAGGACGGTGAACACCGGGGAGCTGTTTTTT. The chain carries TRBV7-2 and TRBJ2-2, with D hard to call. The germline V gene has CDR1 SGHTA and CDR2 FQGNSA. The ends were cut back, 2 bases at V and 1 base at J, with 14 bases in the middle. The CDR3 is made up of 17 amino acids.

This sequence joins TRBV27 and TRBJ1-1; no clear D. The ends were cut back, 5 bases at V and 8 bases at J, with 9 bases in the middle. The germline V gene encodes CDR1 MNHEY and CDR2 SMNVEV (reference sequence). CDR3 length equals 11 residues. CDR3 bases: TGTGCCAGCAGTACCTCGTCAGAAGCTTTCTTT. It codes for CASSTSSEAFF.

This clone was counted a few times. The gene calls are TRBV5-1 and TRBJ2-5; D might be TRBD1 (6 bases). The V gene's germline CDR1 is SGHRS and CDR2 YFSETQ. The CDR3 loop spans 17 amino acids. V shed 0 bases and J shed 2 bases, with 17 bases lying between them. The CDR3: CASSLERQGFSQETQYF. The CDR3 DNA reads TGCGCCAGCAGCTTGGAGAGGCAGGGGTTTTCGCAAGAGACCCAGTACTTC.

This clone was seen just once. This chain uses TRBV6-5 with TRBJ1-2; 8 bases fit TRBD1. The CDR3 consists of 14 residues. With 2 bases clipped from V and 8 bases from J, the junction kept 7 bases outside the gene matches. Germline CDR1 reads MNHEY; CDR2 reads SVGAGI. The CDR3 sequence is CASSYRQGLYGYTF. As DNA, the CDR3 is TGTGCCAGCAGTTACCGACAGGGGTTATACGGCTACACCTTC.

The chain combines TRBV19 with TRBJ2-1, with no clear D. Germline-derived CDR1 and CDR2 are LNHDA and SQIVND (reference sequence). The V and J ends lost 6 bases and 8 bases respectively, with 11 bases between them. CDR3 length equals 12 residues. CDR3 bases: TGTGCCAGTAGCGTTGGTGGGGATGAGCAGTTCTTC. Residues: CASSVGGDEQFF. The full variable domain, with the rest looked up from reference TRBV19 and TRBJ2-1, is DGGITQSPKYLFRKEGQNVTLSCEQNLNHDAMYWYRQDPGQGLRLIYYSQIVNDFQKGDIAEGYSVSREKKESFPLTVTSAQKNPTAFYLCASSVGGDEQFFGPGTRLTVL.

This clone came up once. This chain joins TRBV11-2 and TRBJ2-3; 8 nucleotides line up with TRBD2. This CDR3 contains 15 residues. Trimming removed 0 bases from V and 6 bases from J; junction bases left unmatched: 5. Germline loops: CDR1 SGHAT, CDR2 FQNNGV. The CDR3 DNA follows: TGTGCCAGCAGCTTAGAAGGCGGGAGGATGGATACGCAGTATTTT. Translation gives CASSLEGGRMDTQYF. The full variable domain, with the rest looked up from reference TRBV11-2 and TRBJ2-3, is EAGVAQSPRYKIIEKRQSVAFWCNPISGHATLYWYQQILGQGPKLLIQFQNNGVVDDSQLPKDRFSAERLKGVDSTLKIQPAKLEDSAVYLCASSLEGGRMDTQYFGPGTRLTVL.

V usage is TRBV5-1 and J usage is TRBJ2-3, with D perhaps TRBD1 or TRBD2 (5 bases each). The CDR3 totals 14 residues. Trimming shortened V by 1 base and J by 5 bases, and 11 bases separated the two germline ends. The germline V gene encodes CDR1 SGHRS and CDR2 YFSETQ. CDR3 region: CASSLWGRIDTQYF. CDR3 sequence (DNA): TGCGCCAGCAGCTTGTGGGGGAGAATAGATACGCAGTATTTT.

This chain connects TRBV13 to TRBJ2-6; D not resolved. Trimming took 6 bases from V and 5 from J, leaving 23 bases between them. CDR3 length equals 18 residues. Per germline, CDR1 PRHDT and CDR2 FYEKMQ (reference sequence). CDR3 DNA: TGTGCCAGCAGTACGCGTAAGCTGATACAAAGTCGGGCCAACGTCCTGACTTTC. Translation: CASSTRKLIQSRANVLTF.

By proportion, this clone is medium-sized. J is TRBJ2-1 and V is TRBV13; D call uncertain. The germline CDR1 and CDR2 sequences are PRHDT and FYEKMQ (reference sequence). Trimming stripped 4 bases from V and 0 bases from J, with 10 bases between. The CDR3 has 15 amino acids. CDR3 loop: CASSSTLGSYNEQFF. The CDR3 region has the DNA TGTGCCAGCAGCTCGACATTGGGCTCCTACAATGAGCAGTTCTTC.

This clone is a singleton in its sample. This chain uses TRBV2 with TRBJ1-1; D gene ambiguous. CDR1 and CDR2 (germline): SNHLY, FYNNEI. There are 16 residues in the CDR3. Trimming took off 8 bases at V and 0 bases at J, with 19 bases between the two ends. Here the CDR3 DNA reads TGTGCCAGCCTTTTAGGAGCTTACAGCATGAACACTGAAGCTTTCTTT. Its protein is CASLLGAYSMNTEAFF.